This T cell receptor beta chain was sequenced in a study of OX40 agonist ivuxolimab in advanced cancers. Study as a whole: Enrolled patients in dose escalation had cancers that were hepatocellular carcinoma, melanoma, renal cell or head and neck cancer. With a range of roughly 23 to 90, age averaged roughly 60 years, and approximately 83% were male.

Study-level points and caveats: There were, on average, more expanded clones in CD8+ T cells than in CD4+.

Comment on this clone: What it binds is not known.

Cycle 7 day 1, cycle 4 day 1, and baseline were the timepoints at which blood was sampled. Losses at the gene ends were 3 bases for V and 2 bases for J; bases not matched to a gene: 6. The CDR3 sequence is 17 residues long. Per the germline V gene, CDR1 is LGHNA and CDR2 is YSLEER. The protocol was immunoSEQ multiplex PCR, while the TCRdb copy is restricted to in-frame clones and leaves out a portion. The sample records 42,000 or so clones, over 75% being singletons. The chain combines TRBV4-3 with TRBJ2-3; TRBD2 matches 12 bases. Sample: CD4+ or CD8+ T cells sorted from blood, taken in a trial of the OX40 agonist ivuxolimab. The TCR was taken from an adult with an advanced solid tumor such as melanoma, head and neck, liver or kidney cancer. The CDR3 loop reads CASSHAASGRATDTQYF. The CDR3, as DNA: TGCGCCAGCAGCCACGCAGCTAGCGGGAGGGCCACAGATACGCAGTATTTT.